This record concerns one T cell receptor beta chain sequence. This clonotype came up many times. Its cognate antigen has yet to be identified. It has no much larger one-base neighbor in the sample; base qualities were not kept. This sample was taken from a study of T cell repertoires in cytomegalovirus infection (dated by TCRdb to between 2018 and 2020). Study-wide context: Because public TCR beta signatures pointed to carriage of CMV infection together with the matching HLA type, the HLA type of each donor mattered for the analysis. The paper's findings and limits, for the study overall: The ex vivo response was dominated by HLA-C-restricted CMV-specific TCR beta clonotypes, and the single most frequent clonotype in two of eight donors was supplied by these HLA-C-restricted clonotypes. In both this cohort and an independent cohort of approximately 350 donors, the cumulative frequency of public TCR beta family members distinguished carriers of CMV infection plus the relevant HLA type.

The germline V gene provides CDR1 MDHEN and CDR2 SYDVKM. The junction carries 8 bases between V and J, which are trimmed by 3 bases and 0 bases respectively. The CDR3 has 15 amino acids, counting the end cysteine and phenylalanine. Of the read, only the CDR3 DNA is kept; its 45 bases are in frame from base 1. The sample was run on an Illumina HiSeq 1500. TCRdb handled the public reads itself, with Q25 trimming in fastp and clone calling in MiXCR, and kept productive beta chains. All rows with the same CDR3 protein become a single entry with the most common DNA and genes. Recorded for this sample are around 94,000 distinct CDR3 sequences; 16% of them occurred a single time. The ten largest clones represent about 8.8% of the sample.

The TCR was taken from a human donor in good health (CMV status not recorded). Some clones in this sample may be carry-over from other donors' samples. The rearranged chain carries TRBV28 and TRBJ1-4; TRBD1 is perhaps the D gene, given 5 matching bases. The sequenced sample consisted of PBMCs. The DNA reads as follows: TGTGCCAGCAGTTTCGGGGGTGCAACTAATGAAAAACTGTTTTTT. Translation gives CASSFGGATNEKLFF.